This TCR beta chain was recovered during a study of identical twins. General study points: Conclusions rested on cross-sectional statistics rather than following the same donors.

Germline-derived CDR1 and CDR2 are SNHLY and FYNNEI. The V segment lost 4 bases and the J segment 6 bases; nucleotides outside the gene matches: 5. The CDR3 has 15 residues. This clonotype turned up a few times. The antigen is not known. One entry per CDR3 protein, called by TCRdb with MiXCR from the 5' RACE reads. Found here are 450,000 to 500,000 distinct CDR3 sequences, 13% to 15% of them singletons; the top ten hold about 0.94%. All of the donors were Caucasians in good health. These data were likewise used in another study, on yellow fever vaccine responses in identical twins.

Sequences were obtained from CD4+ T cells sorted from blood. The clonotype originates from a young woman in good health. This chain uses TRBV2 with TRBJ2-2; 10 bases are shared with TRBD2. The CDR3 here is CASSGGLALPGELFF. In nucleotides, the CDR3 is TGTGCCAGCAGTGGGGGACTAGCGTTGCCCGGGGAGCTGTTTTTT. The full variable domain, rest sourced from reference TRBV2 and TRBJ2-2, is EPEVTQTPSHQVTQMGQEVILRCVPISNHLYFYWYRQILGQKVEFLVSFYNNEISEKSEIFDDQFSVERPDGSNFTLKIRSTKLEDSAMYFCASSGGLALPGELFFGEGSRLTVL.